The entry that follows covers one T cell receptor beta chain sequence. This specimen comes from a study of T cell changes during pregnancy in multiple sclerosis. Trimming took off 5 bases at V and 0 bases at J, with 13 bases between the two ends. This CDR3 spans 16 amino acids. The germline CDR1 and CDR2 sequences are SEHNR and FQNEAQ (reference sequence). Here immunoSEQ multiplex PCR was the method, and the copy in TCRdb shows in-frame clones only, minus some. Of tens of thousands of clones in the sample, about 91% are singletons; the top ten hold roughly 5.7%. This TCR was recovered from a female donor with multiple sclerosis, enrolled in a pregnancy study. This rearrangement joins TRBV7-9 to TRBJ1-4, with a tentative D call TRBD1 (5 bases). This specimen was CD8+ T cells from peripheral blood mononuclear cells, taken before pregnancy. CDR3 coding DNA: TGTGCCAGCAGCCCAAGGGACTTCACAACTAATGAAAAACTGTTTTTT. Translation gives CASSPRDFTTNEKLFF.